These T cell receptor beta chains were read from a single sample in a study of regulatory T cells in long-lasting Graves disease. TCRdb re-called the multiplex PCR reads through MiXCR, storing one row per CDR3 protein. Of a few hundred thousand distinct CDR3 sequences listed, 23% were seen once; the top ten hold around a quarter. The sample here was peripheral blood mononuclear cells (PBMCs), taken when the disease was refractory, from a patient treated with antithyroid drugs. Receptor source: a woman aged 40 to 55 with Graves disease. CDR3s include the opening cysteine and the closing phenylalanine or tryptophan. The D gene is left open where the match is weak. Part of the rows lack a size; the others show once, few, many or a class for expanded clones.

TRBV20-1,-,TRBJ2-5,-,CSAREPRQETQYF,TGCAGTGCTAGAGAGCCCCGACAAGAGACCCAGTACTTC
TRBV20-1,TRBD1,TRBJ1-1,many,CSAPTGLNTEAFF,TGCAGTGCCCCGACAGGGCTGAACACTGAAGCTTTCTTT
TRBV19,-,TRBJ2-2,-,CASRKDRRDTGELFF,TGTGCCAGTAGAAAGGACAGGAGGGACACCGGGGAGCTGTTTTTT
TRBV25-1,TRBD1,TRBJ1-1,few,CASRETGPGTEAFF,TGTGCCAGCAGAGAGACAGGGCCGGGGACTGAAGCTTTCTTT
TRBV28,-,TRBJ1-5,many,CASTLRRRDKRSWNQPQHF,-
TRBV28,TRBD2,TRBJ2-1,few,CASSLPQLAGVRRNYNEQFF,TGTGCCAGCAGTCTCCCTCAACTAGCGGGAGTCCGCAGAAACTACAATGAGCAGTTCTTC
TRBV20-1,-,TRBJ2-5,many,CSARDLIGRNQETQYF,TGCAGTGCTAGAGATTTGATAGGACGGAACCAAGAGACCCAGTACTTC
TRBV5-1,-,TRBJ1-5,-,CASSLGEGQPQHF,TGCGCCAGCAGCTTGGGAGAGGGCCAGCCCCAGCATTTT
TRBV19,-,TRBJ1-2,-,CASSMEPPGTSYGYTF,TGTGCCAGTAGTATGGAACCCCCCGGGACATCATATGGCTACACCTTC
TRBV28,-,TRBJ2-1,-,CASVRVGPYNEQFF,TGTGCCAGCGTTCGGGTTGGCCCCTACAATGAGCAGTTCTTC
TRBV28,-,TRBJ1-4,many,CASSLTGPNEKLFF,TGTGCCAGCAGCCTCACGGGCCCTAATGAAAAACTGTTTTTT
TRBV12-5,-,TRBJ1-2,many,CASGFGDSGNGYTF,TGTGCTAGTGGTTTCGGGGATTCGGGAAATGGCTACACCTTC
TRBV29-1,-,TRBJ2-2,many,CSVEDSSANTGELFF,TGCAGCGTTGAAGATTCTAGCGCGAACACCGGGGAGCTGTTTTTT
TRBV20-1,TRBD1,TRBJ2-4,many,CSAIKDRGRGENIQYF,TGCAGTGCTATTAAGGACAGGGGGCGCGGAGAAAACATTCAGTACTTC
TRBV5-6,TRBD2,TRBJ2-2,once,CASSLVLAGGTGELFF,TGTGCCAGCAGCTTGGTGCTAGCGGGAGGCACCGGGGAGCTGTTTTTT
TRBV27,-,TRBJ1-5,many,CASSRTGNNQPQHF,TGTGCCAGCAGTCGAACAGGGAACAATCAGCCCCAGCATTTT
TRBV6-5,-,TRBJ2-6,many,CASSYSGANVLTF,TGTGCCAGCAGTTACTCTGGGGCCAACGTCCTGACTTTC
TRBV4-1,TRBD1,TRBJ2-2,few,CASSVHRGHGGELFF,TGCGCCAGCAGCGTACACAGGGGGCATGGCGGGGAGCTGTTTTTT
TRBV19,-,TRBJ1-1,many,CASRTGIAEGTEAFF,TGTGCCAGTAGGACAGGCATCGCTGAGGGCACTGAAGCTTTCTTT
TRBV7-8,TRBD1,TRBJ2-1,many,CASSLSRTGEELAYNEQFF,TGTGCCAGCAGCTTAAGTAGGACAGGGGAGGAACTAGCGTACAATGAGCAGTTCTTC
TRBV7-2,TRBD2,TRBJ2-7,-,CASSPPLAGGLYEQYF,TGTGCCAGCAGCCCCCCCCTAGCGGGAGGGCTATACGAGCAGTACTTC
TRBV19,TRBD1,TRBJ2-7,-,CASSHGTEDYEQYF,TGTGCCAGTAGCCACGGGACAGAGGACTACGAGCAGTACTTC
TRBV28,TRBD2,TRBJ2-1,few,CASSLGVGSGRKGEQFF,TGTGCCAGCAGTTTGGGGGTTGGGAGCGGGAGAAAGGGTGAGCAGTTCTTC
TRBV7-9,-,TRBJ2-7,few,CASRSTAGEQYF,TGTGCCAGCAGGTCGACTGCTGGCGAGCAGTACTTC
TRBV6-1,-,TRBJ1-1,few,CASRPDRLRGTEAFF,TGTGCCAGCAGGCCGGACAGACTAAGGGGCACTGAAGCTTTCTTT
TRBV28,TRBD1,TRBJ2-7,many,CASSLLYKQGDEQYF,TGTGCCAGCAGTTTACTTTATAAACAGGGGGACGAGCAGTACTTC
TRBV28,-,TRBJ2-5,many,CASSVGEQETQYF,TGTGCCAGCAGTGTAGGAGAGCAAGAGACCCAGTACTTC
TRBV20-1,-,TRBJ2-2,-,CSAIVTGELFF,TGCAGTGCTATCGTCACCGGGGAGCTGTTTTTT
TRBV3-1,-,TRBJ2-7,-,CASSQDSQGIYEQYF,TGTGCCAGCAGCCAAGATTCCCAGGGAATCTACGAGCAGTACTTC
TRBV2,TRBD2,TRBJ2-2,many,CASSDPSSGANTGELFF,TGTGCCAGCAGTGACCCTTCTAGCGGGGCGAACACCGGGGAGCTGTTTTTT
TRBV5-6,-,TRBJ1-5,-,CASSLSGVHQPQHF,TGTGCCAGCAGCTTGTCAGGGGTCCATCAGCCCCAGCATTTT
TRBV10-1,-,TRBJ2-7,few,CASSDGGDGDEQYF,TGCGCCAGCAGTGATGGAGGGGATGGGGACGAGCAGTACTTC
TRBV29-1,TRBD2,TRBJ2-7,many,CSASSGTSVGEQYF,TGCAGCGCCAGCTCCGGGACTAGCGTTGGCGAGCAGTACTTC
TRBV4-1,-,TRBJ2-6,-,CASSLPFSGANVLTF,TGCGCCAGCAGCCTGCCGTTTTCTGGGGCCAACGTCCTGACTTTC
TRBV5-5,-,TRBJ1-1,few,CASSLLIGRLNTEAFF,TGTGCCAGCAGCCTCCTAATTGGCCGCCTGAACACTGAAGCTTTCTTT
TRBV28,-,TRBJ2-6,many,CASSFGGKNVLTF,TGTGCCAGCAGTTTTGGTGGGAAAAACGTCCTGACTTTC
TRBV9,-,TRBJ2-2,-,CASSGLAGTGELFF,TGTGCCAGCAGTGGACTTGCGGGCACCGGGGAGCTGTTTTTT